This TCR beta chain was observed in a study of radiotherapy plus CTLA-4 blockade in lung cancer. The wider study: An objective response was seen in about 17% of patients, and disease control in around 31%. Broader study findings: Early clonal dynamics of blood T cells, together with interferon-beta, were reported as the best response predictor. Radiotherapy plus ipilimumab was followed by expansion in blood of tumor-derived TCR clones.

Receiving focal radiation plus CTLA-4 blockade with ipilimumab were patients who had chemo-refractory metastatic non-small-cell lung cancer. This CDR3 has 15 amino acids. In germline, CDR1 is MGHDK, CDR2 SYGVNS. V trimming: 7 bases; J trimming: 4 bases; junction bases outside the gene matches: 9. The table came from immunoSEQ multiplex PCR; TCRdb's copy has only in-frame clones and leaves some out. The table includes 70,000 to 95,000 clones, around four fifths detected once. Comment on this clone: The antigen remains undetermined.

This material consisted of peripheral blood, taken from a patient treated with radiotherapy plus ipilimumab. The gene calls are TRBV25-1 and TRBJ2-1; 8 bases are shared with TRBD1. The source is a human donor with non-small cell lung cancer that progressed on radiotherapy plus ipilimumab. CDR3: CASNHRGMGYNEQFF. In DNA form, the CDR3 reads TGTGCCAGCAACCACAGGGGGATGGGTTACAATGAGCAGTTCTTC.